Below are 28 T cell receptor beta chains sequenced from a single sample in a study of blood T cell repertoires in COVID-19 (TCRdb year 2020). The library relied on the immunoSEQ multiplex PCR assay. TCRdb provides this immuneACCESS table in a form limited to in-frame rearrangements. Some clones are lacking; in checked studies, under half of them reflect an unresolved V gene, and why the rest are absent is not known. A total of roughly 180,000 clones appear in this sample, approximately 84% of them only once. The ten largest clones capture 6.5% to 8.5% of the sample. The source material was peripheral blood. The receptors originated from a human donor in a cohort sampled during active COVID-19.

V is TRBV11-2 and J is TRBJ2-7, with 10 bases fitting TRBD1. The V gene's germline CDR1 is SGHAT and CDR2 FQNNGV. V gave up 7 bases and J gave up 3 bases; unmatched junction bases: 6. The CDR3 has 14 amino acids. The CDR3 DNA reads TGTGCCAGCACACCGGGGACAGGGGACTACGAGCAGTACTTC. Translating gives CASTPGTGDYEQYF.

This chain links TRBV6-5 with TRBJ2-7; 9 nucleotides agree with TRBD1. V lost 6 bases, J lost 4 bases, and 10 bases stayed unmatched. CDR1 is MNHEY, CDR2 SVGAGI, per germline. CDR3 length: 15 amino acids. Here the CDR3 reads CASSLGTGKRYEQYF. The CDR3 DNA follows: TGTGCCAGCAGCCTAGGGACAGGGAAGCGGTACGAGCAGTACTTC.

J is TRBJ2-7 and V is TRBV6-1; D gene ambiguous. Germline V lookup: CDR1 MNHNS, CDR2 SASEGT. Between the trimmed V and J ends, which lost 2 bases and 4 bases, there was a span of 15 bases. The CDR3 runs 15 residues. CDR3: CASSENLGLVYEQYF. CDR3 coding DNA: TGTGCCAGCAGTGAAAACCTAGGATTGGTATACGAGCAGTACTTC.

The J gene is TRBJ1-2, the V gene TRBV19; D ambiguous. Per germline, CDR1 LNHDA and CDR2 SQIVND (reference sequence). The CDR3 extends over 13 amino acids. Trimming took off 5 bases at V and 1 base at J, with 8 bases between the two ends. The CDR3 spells CASSPEGNYGYTF. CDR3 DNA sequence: TGTGCCAGTAGTCCGGAGGGTAACTATGGCTACACCTTC.

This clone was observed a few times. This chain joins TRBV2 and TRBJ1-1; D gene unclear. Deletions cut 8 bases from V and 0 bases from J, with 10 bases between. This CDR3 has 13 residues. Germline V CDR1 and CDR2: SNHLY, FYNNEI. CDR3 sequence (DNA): TGTGCCAGCGCCAACATGTTGAACACTGAAGCTTTCTTT. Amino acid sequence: CASANMLNTEAFF.

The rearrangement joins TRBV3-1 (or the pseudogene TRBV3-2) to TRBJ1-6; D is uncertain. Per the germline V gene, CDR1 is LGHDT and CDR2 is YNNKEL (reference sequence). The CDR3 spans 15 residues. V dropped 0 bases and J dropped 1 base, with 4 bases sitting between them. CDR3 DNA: TGTGCCAGCAGCCAAGACAGGTCCTATAATTCACCCCTCCACTTT. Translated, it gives CASSQDRSYNSPLHF.

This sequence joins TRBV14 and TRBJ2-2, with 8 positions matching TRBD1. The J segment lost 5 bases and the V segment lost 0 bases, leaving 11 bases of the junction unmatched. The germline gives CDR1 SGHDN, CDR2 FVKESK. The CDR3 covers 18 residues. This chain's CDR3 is CASSQDPRGQRETGELFF. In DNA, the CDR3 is TGTGCCAGCAGCCAAGATCCCAGGGGGCAGAGGGAGACCGGGGAGCTGTTTTTT.

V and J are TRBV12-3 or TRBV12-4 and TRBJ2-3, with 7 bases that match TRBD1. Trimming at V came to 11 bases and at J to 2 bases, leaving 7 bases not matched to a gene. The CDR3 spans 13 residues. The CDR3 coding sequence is TGTGCCGCAGGGACAGTGCCCACAGATACGCAGTATTTT. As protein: CAAGTVPTDTQYF.

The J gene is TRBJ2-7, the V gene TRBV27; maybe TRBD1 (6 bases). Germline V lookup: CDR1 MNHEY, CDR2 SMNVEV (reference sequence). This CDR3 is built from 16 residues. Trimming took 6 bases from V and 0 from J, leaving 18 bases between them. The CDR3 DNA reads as TGTGCCAGCAGCAGCAGACCCCAGGGGTACTCCTACGAGCAGTACTTC. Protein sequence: CASSSRPQGYSYEQYF.

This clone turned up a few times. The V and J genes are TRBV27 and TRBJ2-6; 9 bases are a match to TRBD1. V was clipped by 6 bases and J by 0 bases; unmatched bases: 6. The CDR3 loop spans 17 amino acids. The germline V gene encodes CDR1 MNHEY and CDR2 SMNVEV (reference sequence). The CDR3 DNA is TGTGCCAGCAGGCTCGACAGGGGGGACTCTGGGGCCAACGTCCTGACTTTC. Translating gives CASRLDRGDSGANVLTF.

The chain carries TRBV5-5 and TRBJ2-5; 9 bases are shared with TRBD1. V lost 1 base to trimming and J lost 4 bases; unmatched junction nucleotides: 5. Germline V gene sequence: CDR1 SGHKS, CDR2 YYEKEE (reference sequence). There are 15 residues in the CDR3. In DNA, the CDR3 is TGTGCCAGCAGCTTGATCGACAGGGGGGGAGAGACCCAGTACTTC. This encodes CASSLIDRGGETQYF.

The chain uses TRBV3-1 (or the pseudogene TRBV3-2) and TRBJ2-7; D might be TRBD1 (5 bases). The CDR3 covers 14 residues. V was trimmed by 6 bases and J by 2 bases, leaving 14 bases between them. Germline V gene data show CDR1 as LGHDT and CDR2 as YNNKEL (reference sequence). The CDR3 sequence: CASRKQGETYEQYF. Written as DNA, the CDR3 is TGTGCCAGCAGAAAGCAGGGTGAAACCTACGAGCAGTACTTC.

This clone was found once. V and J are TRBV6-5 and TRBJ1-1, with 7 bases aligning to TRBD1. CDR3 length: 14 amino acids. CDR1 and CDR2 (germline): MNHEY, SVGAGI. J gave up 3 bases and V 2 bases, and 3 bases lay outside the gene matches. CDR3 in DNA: TGTGCCAGCAGTTACCGGAGGGGGCACACTGAAGCTTTCTTT. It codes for CASSYRRGHTEAFF.

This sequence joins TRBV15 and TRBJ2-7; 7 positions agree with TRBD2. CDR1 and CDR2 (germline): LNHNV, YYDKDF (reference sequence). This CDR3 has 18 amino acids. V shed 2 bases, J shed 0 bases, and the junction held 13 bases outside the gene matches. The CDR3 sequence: CATSRNYRSGVSSYEQYF. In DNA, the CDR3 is TGTGCCACCAGCAGAAACTACCGAAGCGGGGTCAGCTCCTACGAGCAGTACTTC.

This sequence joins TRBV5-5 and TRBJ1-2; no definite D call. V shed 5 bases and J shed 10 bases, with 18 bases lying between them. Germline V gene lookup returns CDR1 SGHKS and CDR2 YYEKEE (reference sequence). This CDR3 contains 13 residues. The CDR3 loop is CASREVISFIYTF. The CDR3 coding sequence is TGTGCCAGCAGGGAGGTCATATCCTTCATCTACACCTTC.

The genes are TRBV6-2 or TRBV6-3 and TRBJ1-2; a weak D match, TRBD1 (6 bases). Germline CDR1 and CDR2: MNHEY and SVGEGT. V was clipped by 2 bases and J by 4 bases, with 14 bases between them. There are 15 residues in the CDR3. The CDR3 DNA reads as TGTGCCAGCAGTTACAGGTCAGGGGACACCTATGGCTACACCTTC. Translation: CASSYRSGDTYGYTF.

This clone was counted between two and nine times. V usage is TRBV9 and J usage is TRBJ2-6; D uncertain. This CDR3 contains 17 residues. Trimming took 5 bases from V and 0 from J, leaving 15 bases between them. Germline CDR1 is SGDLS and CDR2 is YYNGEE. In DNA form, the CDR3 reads TGTGCCAGCAGTATCCACAGAGAGAACTCTGGGGCCAACGTCCTGACTTTC. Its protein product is CASSIHRENSGANVLTF.

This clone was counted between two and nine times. The CDR3 nucleotides read TGTGCCAGCAGTTACTCGATAGAGGGCTACGAGCAGTACTTC. This gives the protein CASSYSIEGYEQYF. V is TRBV6-5 and J is TRBJ2-7; a possible D gene is TRBD2 (5 bases). V gave up 0 bases and J gave up 3 bases, with 9 bases separating them. CDR1 and CDR2 (germline): MNHEY, SVGAGI. The CDR3 runs to 14 residues.

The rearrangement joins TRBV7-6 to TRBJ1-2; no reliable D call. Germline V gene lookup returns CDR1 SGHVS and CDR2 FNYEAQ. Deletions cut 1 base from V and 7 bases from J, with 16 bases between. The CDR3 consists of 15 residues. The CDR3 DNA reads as TGTGCCAGCAGCTTAGGCGGCGGATCGTCGGGTGGCTACACCTTC. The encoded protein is CASSLGGGSSGGYTF.

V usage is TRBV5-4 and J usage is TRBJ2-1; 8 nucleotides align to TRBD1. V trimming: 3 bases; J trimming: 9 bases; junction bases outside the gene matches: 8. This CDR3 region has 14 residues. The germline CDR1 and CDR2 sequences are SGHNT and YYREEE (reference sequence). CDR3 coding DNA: TGTGCCAGCAGCTACCCACAGGGGGAAAGTGAGCAGTTCTTC. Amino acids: CASSYPQGESEQFF.

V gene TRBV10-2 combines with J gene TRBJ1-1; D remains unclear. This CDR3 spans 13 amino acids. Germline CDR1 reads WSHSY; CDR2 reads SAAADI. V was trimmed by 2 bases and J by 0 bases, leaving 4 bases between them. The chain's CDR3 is CASSEILNTEAFF. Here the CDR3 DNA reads TGCGCCAGCAGTGAGATCTTGAACACTGAAGCTTTCTTT.

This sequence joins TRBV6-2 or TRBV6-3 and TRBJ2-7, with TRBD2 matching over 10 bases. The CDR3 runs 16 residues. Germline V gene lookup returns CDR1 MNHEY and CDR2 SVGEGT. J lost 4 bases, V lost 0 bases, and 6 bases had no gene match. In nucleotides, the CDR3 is TGTGCCAGCAGTTACTCCCTGGCTAGCGGGGGATACGAGCAGTACTTC. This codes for CASSYSLASGGYEQYF.

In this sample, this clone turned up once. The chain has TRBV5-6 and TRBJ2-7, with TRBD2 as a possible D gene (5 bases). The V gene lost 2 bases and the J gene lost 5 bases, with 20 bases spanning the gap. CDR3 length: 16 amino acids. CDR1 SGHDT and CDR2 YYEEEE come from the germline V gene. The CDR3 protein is CASSFGGIEGGNEQYF. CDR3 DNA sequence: TGTGCCAGCAGCTTTGGTGGCATCGAGGGTGGCAACGAGCAGTACTTC.

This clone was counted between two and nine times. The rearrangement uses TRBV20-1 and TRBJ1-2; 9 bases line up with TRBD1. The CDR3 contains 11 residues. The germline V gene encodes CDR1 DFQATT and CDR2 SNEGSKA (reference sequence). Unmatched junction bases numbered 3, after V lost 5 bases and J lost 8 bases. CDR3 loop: CSAGTGLGYTF. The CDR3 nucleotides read TGCAGTGCTGGGACAGGGCTCGGCTACACCTTC.

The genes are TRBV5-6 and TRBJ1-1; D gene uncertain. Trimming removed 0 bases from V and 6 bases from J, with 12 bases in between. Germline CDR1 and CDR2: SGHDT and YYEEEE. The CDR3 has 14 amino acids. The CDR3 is CASSLVGSAPEAFF. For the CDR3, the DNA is TGTGCCAGCAGCTTGGTTGGCAGCGCACCTGAAGCTTTCTTT.

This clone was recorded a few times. CDR3 residues: CASSQPSGLGRYEQYF. The CDR3 DNA follows: TGCGCCAGCAGCCAACCCTCGGGACTAGGGCGCTACGAGCAGTACTTC. The chain recombines TRBV4-1 with TRBJ2-7, with TRBD2 matching 8 bases. Germline V gene lookup returns CDR1 MGHRA and CDR2 YSYEKL. Trimming cost V 2 bases and J 3 bases; bases outside gene matches: 9. The CDR3 totals 16 residues.

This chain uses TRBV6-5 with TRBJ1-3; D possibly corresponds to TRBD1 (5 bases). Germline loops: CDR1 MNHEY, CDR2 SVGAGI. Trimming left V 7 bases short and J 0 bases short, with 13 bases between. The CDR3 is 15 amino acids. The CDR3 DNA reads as TGTGCCAGCACCCAACAGGTTATCTCTGGAAACACCATATATTTT. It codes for CASTQQVISGNTIYF.

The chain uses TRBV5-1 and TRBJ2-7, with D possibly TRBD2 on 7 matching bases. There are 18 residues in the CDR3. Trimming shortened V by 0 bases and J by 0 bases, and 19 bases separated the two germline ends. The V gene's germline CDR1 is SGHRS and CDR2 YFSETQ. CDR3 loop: CASSLVGGGGQYSYEQYF. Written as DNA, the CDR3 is TGCGCCAGCAGCTTGGTGGGCGGCGGGGGCCAATACTCCTACGAGCAGTACTTC.